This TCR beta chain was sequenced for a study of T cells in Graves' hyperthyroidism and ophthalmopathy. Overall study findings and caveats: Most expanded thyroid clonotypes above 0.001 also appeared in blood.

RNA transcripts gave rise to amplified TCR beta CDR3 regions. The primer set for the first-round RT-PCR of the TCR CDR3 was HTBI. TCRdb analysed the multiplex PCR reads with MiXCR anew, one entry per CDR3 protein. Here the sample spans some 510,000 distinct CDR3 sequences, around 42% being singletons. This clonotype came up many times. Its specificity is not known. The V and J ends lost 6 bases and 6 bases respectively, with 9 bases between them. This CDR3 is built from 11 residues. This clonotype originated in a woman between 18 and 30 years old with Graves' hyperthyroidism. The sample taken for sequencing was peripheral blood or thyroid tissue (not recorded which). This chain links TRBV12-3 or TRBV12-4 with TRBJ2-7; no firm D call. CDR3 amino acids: CASSLSLEQYF. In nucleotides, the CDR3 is TGTGCCAGCAGCCTATCACTCGAGCAGTACTTC.